This TCR beta chain was retrieved from a study of T-cell memory formation after mild COVID-19. General observations from the study: Clones which contracted sat mainly in CM and EM if CD4+, and in EMRA if CD8+. CD4/CD8 balance characterized clones contracting day 15 to 85, and CD4+ skew characterized later expanders. Pre-infection memory contained some responding clones, which suggested that cross-reactive memory had joined.

This clonotype was observed a handful of times. Its antigen is unknown. Each CDR3 protein is one row after TCRdb ran MiXCR on the 5' RACE reads. The sample includes hundreds of thousands of distinct CDR3 sequences, just under 20% of them seen just once. The TCR originated in a man aged 18 to 35 who had mild COVID-19 (a few samples of this study predate the infection). Cell type and time point are not known. What was sequenced was PBMCs or a T cell subset sorted from them (not recorded which).

The CDR3 sequence: CSARYRGHQPQHF. The CDR3 region has the DNA TGCAGTGCTAGATATCGGGGGCATCAGCCCCAGCATTTT. The genes are TRBV20-1 and TRBJ1-5; possibly TRBD1 for D (6 bases). The germline V and J ends were trimmed by 2 bases and 5 bases, with 10 bases remaining between them. The CDR3 sequence is 13 residues long. Germline CDR1 and CDR2: DFQATT and SNEGSKA (reference sequence).